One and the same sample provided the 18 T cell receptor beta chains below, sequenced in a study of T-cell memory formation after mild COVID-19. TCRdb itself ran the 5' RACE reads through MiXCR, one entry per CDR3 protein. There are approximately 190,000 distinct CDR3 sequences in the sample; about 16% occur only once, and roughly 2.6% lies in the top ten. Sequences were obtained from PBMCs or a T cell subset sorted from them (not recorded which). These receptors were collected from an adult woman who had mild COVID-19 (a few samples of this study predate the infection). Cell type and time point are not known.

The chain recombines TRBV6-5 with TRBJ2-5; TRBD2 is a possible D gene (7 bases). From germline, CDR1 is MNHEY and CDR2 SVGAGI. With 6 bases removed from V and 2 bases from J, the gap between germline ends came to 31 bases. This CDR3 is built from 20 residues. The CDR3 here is CASRTEGTVYSGGAQETQYF. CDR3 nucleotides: TGTGCCAGCAGAACGGAGGGGACCGTATATTCTGGGGGGGCTCAAGAGACCCAGTACTTC.

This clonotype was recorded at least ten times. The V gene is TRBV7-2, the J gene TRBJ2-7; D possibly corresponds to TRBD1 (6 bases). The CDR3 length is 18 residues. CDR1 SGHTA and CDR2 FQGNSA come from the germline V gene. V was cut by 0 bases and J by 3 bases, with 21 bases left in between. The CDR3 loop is CASSLARISGALVYEQYF. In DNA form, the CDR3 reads TGTGCCAGCAGCTTAGCCCGGATTTCAGGGGCCCTCGTCTACGAGCAGTACTTC.

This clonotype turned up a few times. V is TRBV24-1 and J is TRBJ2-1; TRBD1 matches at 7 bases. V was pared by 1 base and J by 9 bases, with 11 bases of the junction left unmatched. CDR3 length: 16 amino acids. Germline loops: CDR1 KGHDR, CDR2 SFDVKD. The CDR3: CATSDFGDRKSSEQFF. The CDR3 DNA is TGTGCCACCAGTGATTTCGGGGACAGAAAGTCTAGTGAGCAGTTCTTC.

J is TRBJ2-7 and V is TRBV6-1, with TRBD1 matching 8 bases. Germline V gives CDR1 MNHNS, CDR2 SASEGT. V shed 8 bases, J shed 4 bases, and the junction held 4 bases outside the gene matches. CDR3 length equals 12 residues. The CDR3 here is CASRDRLYEQYF. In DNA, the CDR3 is TGTGCCAGCCGGGACAGGCTATACGAGCAGTACTTC.

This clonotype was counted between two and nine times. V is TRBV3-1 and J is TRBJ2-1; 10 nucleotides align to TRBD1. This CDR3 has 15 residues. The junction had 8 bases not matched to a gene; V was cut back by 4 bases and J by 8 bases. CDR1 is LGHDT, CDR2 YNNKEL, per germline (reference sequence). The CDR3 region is CASSLGQGRRDEQFF. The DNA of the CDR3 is TGTGCCAGCAGCCTGGGACAGGGGAGGCGGGATGAGCAGTTCTTC.

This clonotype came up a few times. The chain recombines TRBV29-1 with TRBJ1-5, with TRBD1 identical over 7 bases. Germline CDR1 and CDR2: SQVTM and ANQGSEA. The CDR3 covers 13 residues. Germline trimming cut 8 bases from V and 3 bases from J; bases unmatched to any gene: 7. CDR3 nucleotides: TGCAGCACCCGGGACAGCTTCAATCAGCCCCAGCATTTT. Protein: CSTRDSFNQPQHF.

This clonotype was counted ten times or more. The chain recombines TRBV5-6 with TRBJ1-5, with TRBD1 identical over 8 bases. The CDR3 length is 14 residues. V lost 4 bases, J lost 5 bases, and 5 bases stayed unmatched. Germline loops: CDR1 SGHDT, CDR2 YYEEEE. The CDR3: CASSLRQGYQPQHF. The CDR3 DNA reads TGTGCCAGCAGCCTAAGACAGGGGTATCAGCCCCAGCATTTT.

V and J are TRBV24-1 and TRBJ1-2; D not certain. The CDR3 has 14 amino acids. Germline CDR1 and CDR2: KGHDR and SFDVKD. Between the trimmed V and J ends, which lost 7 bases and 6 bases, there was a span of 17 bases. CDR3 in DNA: TGTGCCACCAGAGACGGAACCCGGATGGATGGCTACACCTTC. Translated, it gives CATRDGTRMDGYTF.

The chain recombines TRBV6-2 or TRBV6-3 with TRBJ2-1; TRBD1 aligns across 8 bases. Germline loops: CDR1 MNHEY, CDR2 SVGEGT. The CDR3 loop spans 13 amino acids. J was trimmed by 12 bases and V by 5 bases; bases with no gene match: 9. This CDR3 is CASSQTDRVRQFF. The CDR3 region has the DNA TGTGCCAGCAGTCAGACGGACAGGGTACGGCAGTTCTTC.

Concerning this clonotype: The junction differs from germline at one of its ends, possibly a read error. This CDR3 reads CTTSEKTSDRHEQYF. The CDR3 coding sequence is TGTACCACCAGTGAGAAAACCTCGGACCGACACGAGCAGTACTTC. The rearrangement links TRBV24-1 to TRBJ2-7; D uncertain. This CDR3 has 15 amino acids. Per germline, CDR1 KGHDR and CDR2 SFDVKD.

CDR3 protein: CASSPRIDLRRAFF. The CDR3 DNA sequence: TGTGCCAGCAGCCCGAGGATCGATTTGCGGAGAGCTTTCTTT. The chain joins TRBV6-6 to TRBJ1-1; D unclear. The CDR3 has 14 amino acids. The V gene's germline CDR1 is MNHNY and CDR2 SVGAGI (reference sequence). Trimming took off 6 bases at V and 10 bases at J, with 21 bases between the two ends.

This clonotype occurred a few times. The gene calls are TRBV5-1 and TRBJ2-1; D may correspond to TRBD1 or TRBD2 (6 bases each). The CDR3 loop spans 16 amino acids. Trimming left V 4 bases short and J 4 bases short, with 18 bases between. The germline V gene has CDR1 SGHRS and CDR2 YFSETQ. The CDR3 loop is CASSTRGPTEYNEQFF. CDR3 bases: TGCGCCAGCAGCACCCGGGGGCCCACAGAATACAATGAGCAGTTCTTC.

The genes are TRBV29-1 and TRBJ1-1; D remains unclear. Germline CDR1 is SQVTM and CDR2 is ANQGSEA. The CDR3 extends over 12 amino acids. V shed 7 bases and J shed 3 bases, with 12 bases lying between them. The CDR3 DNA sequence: TGCAGCGGGCGGCGGGCCTACACTGAAGCTTTCTTT. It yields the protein CSGRRAYTEAFF.

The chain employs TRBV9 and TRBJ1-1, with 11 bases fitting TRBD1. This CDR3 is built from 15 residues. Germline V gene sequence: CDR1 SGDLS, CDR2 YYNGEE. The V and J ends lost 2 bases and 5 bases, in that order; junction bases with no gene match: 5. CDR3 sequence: CASSVAGTGGTEAFF. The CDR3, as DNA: TGTGCCAGCAGCGTCGCCGGGACAGGGGGTACTGAAGCTTTCTTT.

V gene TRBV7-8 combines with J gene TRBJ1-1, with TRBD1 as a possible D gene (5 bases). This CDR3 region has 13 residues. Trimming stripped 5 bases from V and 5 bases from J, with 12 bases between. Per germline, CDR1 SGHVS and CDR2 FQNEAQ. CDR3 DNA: TGTGCCAGCAGCGTGCGGGGGAGGACTGAAGCTTTCTTT. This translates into CASSVRGRTEAFF.

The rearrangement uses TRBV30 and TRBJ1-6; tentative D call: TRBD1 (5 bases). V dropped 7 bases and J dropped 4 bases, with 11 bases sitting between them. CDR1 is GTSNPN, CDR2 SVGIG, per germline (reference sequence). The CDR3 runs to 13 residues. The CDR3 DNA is TGTGCCTACGGGACGGATTATAATTCACCCCTCCACTTT. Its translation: CAYGTDYNSPLHF.

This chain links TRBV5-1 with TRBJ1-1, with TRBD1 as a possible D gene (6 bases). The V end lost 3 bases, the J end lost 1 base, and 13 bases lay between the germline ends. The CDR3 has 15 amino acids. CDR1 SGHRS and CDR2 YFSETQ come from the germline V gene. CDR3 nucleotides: TGCGCCAGCAGCTGGGCCGGACAGAGGAACACTGAAGCTTTCTTT. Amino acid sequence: CASSWAGQRNTEAFF.

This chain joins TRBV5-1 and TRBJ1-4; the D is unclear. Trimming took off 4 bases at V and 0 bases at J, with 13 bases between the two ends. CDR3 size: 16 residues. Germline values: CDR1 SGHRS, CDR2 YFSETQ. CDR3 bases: TGCGCCAGCAGCCAAAGGACGGGAGCAACTAATGAAAAACTGTTTTTT. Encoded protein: CASSQRTGATNEKLFF.